This TCR beta chain was found in a study of shared clonotypes between healthy human individuals. Some clones are missing from TCRdb's copy, which holds only in-frame ones; the method was immunoSEQ multiplex PCR. The sample comprises about 360,000 clones, around 67% of which are singletons, and about 9.4% rests with the top ten. This clonotype originated in a man between 25 and 39 years old in good health. The sample comprised memory CD4+ T cells sorted from blood. The subset: CD45RA-negative fraction.

In DNA, the CDR3 is TGTGCCAGCAGCCCTGGGGGGCTAGCGGGAGCCGGGGAGCTGTTTTTT. Translating it yields CASSPGGLAGAGELFF. The chain is built from TRBV11-3 and TRBJ2-2; 10 nucleotides match TRBD2. This CDR3 region has 16 residues. Germline loops: CDR1 SGHNT, CDR2 YENEEA. The V segment lost 5 bases and the J segment 6 bases; nucleotides outside the gene matches: 9.